The 20 T cell receptor beta chains below were found in one sample sequenced in a study of CD4 T cells in relation to SARS-CoV-2 and coronaviruses. The method was immunoSEQ multiplex PCR; TCRdb's version includes in-frame clones alone and lacks a portion of them. Among approximately 38,000 clones, over 75% were seen once, and the ten largest hold about a tenth. Sequencing input: memory CD4+ T cells from PBMCs. The receptors stem from an adult with COVID-19.

The chain is built from TRBV7-9 and TRBJ2-3; TRBD2 agrees at 10 bases. This CDR3 has 16 amino acids. Losses at the gene ends were 5 bases for V and 5 bases for J; bases not matched to a gene: 10. The germline CDR1 and CDR2 sequences are SEHNR and FQNEAQ (reference sequence). The chain's CDR3 is CASSPTSGGAGDTQYF. As DNA, the CDR3 is TGTGCCAGCAGCCCAACCAGCGGGGGGGCGGGAGATACGCAGTATTTT.

The chain joins TRBV21-1 to TRBJ1-2; whether TRBD1, the table's D call, matches the DNA was not checked. TRBV21-1 is flagged as a pseudogene. The CDR3 runs 15 residues. The CDR3 region is CASSKETDRNYGYTF. As DNA, the CDR3 is TGTGCCAGCAGCAAAGAGACGGACAGAAACTATGGCTACACCTTC.

This chain links TRBV5-4 with TRBJ1-1; 7 nucleotides align to TRBD1. The junction had 7 bases not matched to a gene; V was cut back by 0 bases and J by 5 bases. Germline CDR1 is SGHNT and CDR2 is YYREEE (reference sequence). The CDR3 runs to 15 residues. The CDR3 spells CASSLGQGGLTEAFF. The CDR3 DNA sequence: TGTGCCAGCAGCTTGGGCCAGGGGGGGCTGACTGAAGCTTTCTTT.

This clone occurred a few times. The J gene is TRBJ2-2, the V gene TRBV3-1 (or the pseudogene TRBV3-2), with TRBD2 matching 8 bases. Germline-derived CDR1 and CDR2 are LGHDT and YNNKEL (reference sequence). The CDR3 has 16 amino acids. Trimming cost V 5 bases and J 4 bases; bases outside gene matches: 9. CDR3: CASSLSRGGFTGELFF. The DNA for the CDR3 is TGTGCCAGCAGCTTAAGCCGGGGGGGCTTCACCGGGGAGCTGTTTTTT.

The chain combines TRBV11-3 with TRBJ2-7, with TRBD1 identical over 10 bases. This CDR3 comprises 16 residues. The germline V gene has CDR1 SGHNT and CDR2 YENEEA. V lost 3 bases and J lost 6; bases outside the gene matches: 11. CDR3 residues: CASSFLSSGTGVEQYF. The CDR3, as DNA: TGTGCCAGCAGCTTCCTCTCCTCCGGGACAGGGGTCGAGCAGTACTTC.

The chain is built from TRBV10-3 and TRBJ2-6; D is perhaps TRBD1 or TRBD2 (5 bases each). The V end was cut by 6 bases, the J end by 0 bases, with 18 bases between. Germline V lookup: CDR1 ENHRY, CDR2 SYGVKD. This CDR3 is built from 18 residues. CDR3 sequence: CAISSDRDAASGANVLTF. In DNA, the CDR3 is TGTGCCATCAGCTCAGACCGGGACGCTGCCTCTGGGGCCAACGTCCTGACTTTC.

The rearrangement uses TRBV29-1 and TRBJ1-4; the match to TRBD1 covers 9 bases. Looked up from germline, CDR1 is SQVTM and CDR2 is ANQGSEA. Unmatched junction bases numbered 6, after V lost 5 bases and J lost 5 bases. The CDR3 runs 14 residues. CDR3 coding DNA: TGCAGCGTTTCGATTGGGACAGGGAATGAAAAACTGTTTTTT. It is translated as CSVSIGTGNEKLFF. The full variable domain, in which reference TRBV29-1 and TRBJ1-4 provide the parts outside the CDR3, is SAVISQKPSRDICQRGTSLTIQCQVDSQVTMMFWYRQQPGQSLTLIATANQGSEATYESGFVIDKFPISRPNLTFSTLTVSNMSPEDSSIYLCSVSIGTGNEKLFFGSGTQLSVL.

CDR3 sequence reads: CASGLVAGETQYF. CDR3 nucleotide sequence: TGTGCTAGTGGTTTGGTCGCGGGGGAGACCCAGTACTTC. The gene calls are TRBV12-5 and TRBJ2-5; the D gene is possibly TRBD2 (6 bases). The V and J ends lost 0 bases and 5 bases respectively, with 7 bases between them. The CDR3 has 13 amino acids. Germline V CDR1 and CDR2: LGHNT, FRNRAP.

This rearrangement joins TRBV6-5 to TRBJ2-7, with TRBD1 matching 10 bases. The germline gives CDR1 MNHEY, CDR2 SVGAGI. V shed 2 bases, J shed 6 bases, and the junction held 7 bases outside the gene matches. The CDR3 is made up of 15 amino acids. The CDR3 spells CASSYRQGAKSEQYF. The CDR3 nucleotides are TGTGCCAGCAGTTACCGACAGGGGGCGAAATCCGAGCAGTACTTC.

V is TRBV6-5 and J is TRBJ2-1; a weak D match, TRBD2 (6 bases). The CDR3 loop spans 13 amino acids. From germline, CDR1 is MNHEY and CDR2 SVGAGI. V lost 5 bases to trimming and J lost 10 bases, with 15 bases between them. The CDR3 spells CASSRTTQEEQFF. CDR3 nucleotide sequence: TGTGCCAGCAGTAGGACTACCCAAGAAGAGCAGTTCTTC.

The gene calls are TRBV5-4 and TRBJ2-7; 7 bases are shared with TRBD2. The V segment lost 6 bases and the J segment 5 bases; nucleotides outside the gene matches: 11. This CDR3 spans 14 amino acids. Germline CDR1 and CDR2: SGHNT and YYREEE (reference sequence). DNA for the CDR3: TGTGCCAGCATCCTGGGGGGGGACGGCCACGAGCAGTACTTC. Protein: CASILGGDGHEQYF.

The chain employs TRBV27 and TRBJ1-3; possible D gene TRBD1, 6 bases. Germline-derived CDR1 and CDR2 are MNHEY and SMNVEV (reference sequence). The length of the CDR3 is 13 residues. V was pared by 10 bases and J by 2 bases, with 12 bases between. CDR3 region: CATRTAPGNTIYF. For the CDR3, the DNA is TGTGCCACCCGGACAGCACCTGGAAACACCATATATTTT.

The chain has TRBV5-5 and TRBJ1-3; D is unclear. The CDR3 has 13 amino acids. Trimming removed 0 bases from V and 5 bases from J, with 6 bases in between. Germline CDR1 is SGHKS and CDR2 is YYEKEE (reference sequence). The CDR3 loop is CASSLGGRNTIYF. The CDR3 coding sequence is TGTGCCAGCAGCTTGGGCGGAAGAAACACCATATATTTT.

In regard to this clone: Other DNA sequences in the sample encode the same CDR3. The chain employs TRBV25-1 and TRBJ2-7; no clear D gene. The CDR3 has 12 amino acids. Per germline, CDR1 MGHDK and CDR2 SYGVNS. V was pared by 0 bases and J by 2 bases, with 2 bases between. The CDR3 spells CASSEYAYEQYF. The CDR3 DNA sequence: TGTGCCAGCAGTGAATATGCCTACGAGCAGTACTTC.

V gene TRBV6-5 combines with J gene TRBJ2-3; 11 bases fit TRBD2. V shed 8 bases and J 2 bases; nucleotides not matched to a gene: 6. This CDR3 contains 15 residues. CDR1 MNHEY and CDR2 SVGAGI come from the germline V gene. The CDR3 loop is CASAPLAGDTDTQYF. The CDR3 DNA follows: TGTGCCAGCGCCCCACTAGCGGGGGACACAGATACGCAGTATTTT.

The chain is built from TRBV6-5 and TRBJ1-1; D is perhaps TRBD1 (5 bases). CDR1 MNHEY and CDR2 SVGAGI come from the germline V gene. V gave up 6 bases and J gave up 3 bases, with 17 bases separating them. CDR3 length: 15 residues. The CDR3: CASSRRDPGYTEAFF. The CDR3 DNA follows: TGTGCCAGCAGCCGCCGGGACCCCGGGTACACTGAAGCTTTCTTT.

The chain has TRBV10-1 and TRBJ2-7; D is possibly TRBD1 (5 bases). CDR1 is WNHNN, CDR2 SYGVQD, per germline (reference sequence). The CDR3 spans 13 residues. With 7 bases removed from V and 3 bases from J, the gap between germline ends came to 13 bases. The CDR3 DNA reads TGCGCCAGCACCCGACAGCCAGTCTACGAGCAGTACTTC. Residues: CASTRQPVYEQYF.

The chain is built from TRBV7-9 and TRBJ2-1; 12 bases match TRBD2. V trimming: 6 bases; J trimming: 6 bases; junction bases outside the gene matches: 6. There are 15 residues in the CDR3. From germline, CDR1 is SEHNR and CDR2 FQNEAQ (reference sequence). CDR3 residues: CASSLGLAGINEQFF. CDR3 nucleotide sequence: TGTGCCAGCAGTCTCGGACTAGCGGGGATCAATGAGCAGTTCTTC.

This clone occurred once. CDR3 region: CASSEPGLGIGEQFF. CDR3 bases: TGTGCCAGCAGTGAGCCGGGACTAGGCATAGGTGAGCAGTTCTTC. The J gene is TRBJ2-1, the V gene TRBV6-1, with TRBD2 matching 8 bases. The germline V gene encodes CDR1 MNHNS and CDR2 SASEGT. The CDR3 runs to 15 residues. V trimming: 3 bases; J trimming: 9 bases; junction bases outside the gene matches: 10.

The chain uses TRBV3-1 (or the pseudogene TRBV3-2) and TRBJ1-2; TRBD1 agrees at 8 bases. Germline CDR1 and CDR2: LGHDT and YNNKEL (reference sequence). V was pared by 0 bases and J by 5 bases, with 11 bases of the junction left unmatched. The CDR3 loop spans 17 amino acids. CDR3 nucleotide sequence: TGTGCCAGCAGCCAAGAGAGGGGTTTACAGGGGGATTATGGCTACACCTTC. Translation: CASSQERGLQGDYGYTF.